What follows are 25 T cell receptor beta chains derived from one specimen sequenced in a study of beta chain features in type 1 diabetes. Investigators reverse transcribed all isolated RNA, so they sequenced expressed TCRB transcripts. Method: immunoSEQ multiplex PCR; TCRdb's copy keeps in-frame clones and lacks some. The table shows 900,000 or so clones, with around a sixth occurring only once. The sequenced sample was naive CD4+ T cells from blood. These TCRs come from a woman under 30 in good health.

This clone was seen only a few times. The rearrangement links TRBV28 to TRBJ2-7, with unresolved D. With 3 bases removed from V and 8 bases from J, the gap between germline ends came to 8 bases. The CDR3 extends over 11 amino acids. The germline gives CDR1 MDHEN, CDR2 SYDVKM. The CDR3 bases are TGTGCCAGCAGTTTCGACGGCCAGCAGTACTTC. Translation gives CASSFDGQQYF.

This clone appeared a few times. J is TRBJ1-2 and V is TRBV13; D is uncertain. V lost 5 bases and J lost 7, with 11 bases in between. This CDR3 has 12 amino acids. Germline V gene data show CDR1 as PRHDT and CDR2 as FYEKMQ (reference sequence). The CDR3 DNA sequence: TGTGCCAGCAGCCGCGAGCTCTTTGGCTACACCTTC. Translated: CASSRELFGYTF.

The chain employs TRBV7-6 and TRBJ2-3, with D hard to call. Trimming cost V 1 base and J 6 bases, with 11 bases left between them. Germline V CDR1 and CDR2: SGHVS, FNYEAQ. CDR3 length: 14 amino acids. The DNA for the CDR3 is TGTGCCAGCAGCTTAGATTGGGGTGGGGATACGCAGTATTTT. Protein: CASSLDWGGDTQYF.

This clone showed up just a few times. This rearrangement joins TRBV11-2 to TRBJ2-5, with D unresolved. Trimming removed 1 base at V and 5 bases at J, with 8 bases between. The CDR3 covers 13 residues. CDR1 SGHAT and CDR2 FQNNGV come from the germline V gene. Written as DNA, the CDR3 is TGTGCCAGCAGCTTAGCTGGGCCGGAGACCCAGTACTTC. It codes for CASSLAGPETQYF.

The chain uses TRBV6-6 and TRBJ2-7; 7 bases line up with TRBD2. The CDR3 loop spans 16 amino acids. The ends lost 0 bases at V and 7 bases at J; junction bases unmatched: 12. CDR1 MNHNY and CDR2 SVGAGI come from the germline V gene (reference sequence). The chain's CDR3 is CASSYSKAGGGQEQYF. CDR3 DNA: TGTGCCAGCAGTTACTCGAAGGCGGGCGGGGGTCAGGAGCAGTACTTC.

The V call is TRBV28, the J call TRBJ2-7; the D is unclear. In germline, CDR1 is MDHEN, CDR2 SYDVKM. Between the trimmed V and J ends, which lost 5 bases and 2 bases, there was a span of 10 bases. The CDR3 has 13 amino acids. CDR3 bases: TGTGCCAGCAGTCGTTTTGGACCCTACGAGCAGTACTTC. Translating gives CASSRFGPYEQYF.

The CDR3 protein is CASSLWRATYNEQFF. The CDR3 DNA reads TGTGCCAGCAGCTTATGGAGGGCCACCTACAATGAGCAGTTCTTC. V and J are TRBV7-9 and TRBJ2-1, with TRBD2 as a possible D gene (6 bases). The CDR3 has 15 residues. Trimming removed 2 bases from V and 2 bases from J, with 10 bases in between. Germline V gene sequence: CDR1 SEHNR, CDR2 FQNEAQ (reference sequence). Variable domain in full (rest from reference TRBV7-9 and TRBJ2-1): DTGVSQNPRHKITKRGQNVTFRCDPISEHNRLYWYRQTLGQGPEFLTYFQNEAQLEKSRLLSDRFSAERPKGSFSTLEIQRTEQGDSAMYLCASSLWRATYNEQFFGPGTRLTVL.

This clone was picked up a small number of times. Within the sample, other DNA sequences also encode this same CDR3. The chain uses TRBV5-1 and TRBJ1-3; D remains ambiguous. V lost 4 bases and J lost 1, with 9 bases in between. Germline CDR1 reads SGHRS; CDR2 reads YFSETQ. The CDR3 covers 14 residues. This CDR3 reads CASSGGSSGNTIYF. The CDR3 region has the DNA TGCGCCAGCAGCGGAGGTTCGTCTGGAAACACCATATATTTT.

This clone was counted once. The V gene is TRBV5-4, the J gene TRBJ1-2; possible D gene TRBD1, 6 bases. The CDR3 is 12 residues long. The V end was cut by 4 bases, the J end by 8 bases, with 12 bases between. Germline loops: CDR1 SGHNT, CDR2 YYREEE (reference sequence). The CDR3 DNA reads TGTGCCAGCAGCCGACAGGAAGGCGGCTACACCTTC. This sequence encodes CASSRQEGGYTF.

This clone was counted a few times. The genes are TRBV7-3 and TRBJ2-1; D is perhaps TRBD1 (5 bases). The CDR3 contains 15 residues. Germline CDR1 SGHTA, CDR2 FQGTGA. The V end was cut by 2 bases, the J end by 3 bases, with 11 bases between. CDR3: CASSLSGLGYNEQFF. The CDR3 DNA reads TGTGCCAGCAGCTTATCAGGGTTGGGCTACAATGAGCAGTTCTTC.

The chain recombines TRBV28 with TRBJ2-1; D is ambiguous. Trimming pared 7 bases from V and 5 bases from J, leaving 6 bases between. CDR1 is MDHEN, CDR2 SYDVKM, per germline. The CDR3 covers 11 residues. CDR3 sequence: CASISHNEQFF. Here the CDR3 DNA reads TGTGCCAGCATCAGCCACAATGAGCAGTTCTTC.

This clone was observed a handful of times. The V call is TRBV7-9, the J call TRBJ1-1, with D unresolved. V lost 5 bases and J lost 3, with 19 bases in between. This CDR3 spans 16 amino acids. From germline, CDR1 is SEHNR and CDR2 FQNEAQ (reference sequence). The CDR3 spells CASSLDTLNIHTEAFF. For the CDR3, the DNA is TGTGCCAGCAGCCTAGACACGCTAAACATACACACTGAAGCTTTCTTT.

This clone was seen a handful of times. The V call is TRBV27, the J call TRBJ2-5; D gene uncertain. V was trimmed by 9 bases and J by 2 bases, leaving 16 bases between them. CDR3 length: 14 residues. The V gene's germline CDR1 is MNHEY and CDR2 SMNVEV (reference sequence). CDR3 residues: CASARDISQETQYF. CDR3 in DNA: TGTGCCAGTGCACGAGATATAAGTCAAGAGACCCAGTACTTC.

This clone was seen a few times. The CDR3 DNA reads as TGCGCCAGCAGCCAAGAGGTGACGGTCACCGGGGAGCTGTTTTTT. It translates to CASSQEVTVTGELFF. V usage is TRBV4-3 and J usage is TRBJ2-2, with D uncertain. The CDR3 contains 15 residues. Germline V gives CDR1 LGHNA, CDR2 YSLEER. Trimming stripped 0 bases from V and 4 bases from J, with 9 bases between.

The chain couples TRBV18 to TRBJ2-7, with D perhaps given as TRBD1 or TRBD2 (7 bases each). The CDR3 runs 17 residues. Per germline, CDR1 KGHSH and CDR2 LQKENI. V lost 0 bases, J lost 2 bases, and 17 bases lay in between. CDR3 amino acids: CASSPPGGTVDTYEQYF. The DNA of the CDR3 is TGTGCCAGCTCACCACCGGGAGGGACAGTCGATACCTACGAGCAGTACTTC. Full variable domain (outside the CDR3, taken from reference TRBV18 and TRBJ2-7): NAGVMQNPRHLVRRRGQEARLRCSPMKGHSHVYWYRQLPEEGLKFMVYLQKENIIDESGMPKERFSAEFPKEGPSILRIQQVVRGDSAAYFCASSPPGGTVDTYEQYFGPGTRLTVT.

This clone was counted only a few times. This CDR3 is CASSERVDEQFF. DNA of the CDR3: TGTGCCAGCAGCGAACGGGTGGATGAGCAGTTCTTC. This chain connects TRBV5-5 to TRBJ2-1; D is unclear. This CDR3 region has 12 residues. The ends were cut back, 4 bases at V and 8 bases at J, with 10 bases in the middle. CDR1 is SGHKS, CDR2 YYEKEE, per germline (reference sequence).

V usage is TRBV27 and J usage is TRBJ2-1, with 12 bases identical to TRBD2. The CDR3 runs to 15 residues. CDR1 MNHEY and CDR2 SMNVEV come from the germline V gene (reference sequence). The V segment lost 6 bases and the J segment 8 bases; nucleotides outside the gene matches: 8. DNA of the CDR3: TGTGCCAGCAGGCTAGCGGGAGGGTTTTCCCATGAGCAGTTCTTC. Translating it yields CASRLAGGFSHEQFF.

This clone was picked up a small number of times. In DNA form, the CDR3 reads TGCGCCAGCAGCTTGTGGGGGCCTCAGGAGCAGTACTTC. Its protein is CASSLWGPQEQYF. The rearrangement uses TRBV5-1 and TRBJ2-7, with D perhaps matching TRBD1 (6 bases). V was trimmed by 1 base and J by 7 bases, leaving 12 bases between them. This CDR3 spans 13 amino acids. Germline V gene sequence: CDR1 SGHRS, CDR2 YFSETQ.

The V gene is TRBV6-6, the J gene TRBJ1-2, with 7 bases fitting TRBD1. Germline V lookup: CDR1 MNHNY, CDR2 SVGAGI (reference sequence). This CDR3 region has 13 residues. V dropped 4 bases and J dropped 8; count of bases not matched to a gene: 7. The CDR3: CASSLRQGGGYTF. CDR3 in DNA: TGTGCCAGCAGTTTAAGACAGGGAGGAGGCTACACCTTC.

The chain combines TRBV7-9 with TRBJ2-1; D uncertain. Per germline, CDR1 SEHNR and CDR2 FQNEAQ (reference sequence). CDR3 length: 13 amino acids. The V and J ends lost 7 bases and 6 bases respectively, with 13 bases between them. CDR3 bases: TGTGCCAGCATTCGACTTGCGGTCAATGAGCAGTTCTTC. Amino acids: CASIRLAVNEQFF.

The table lists this clone with a few counts. This chain joins TRBV7-2 and TRBJ2-3; D gene unclear. V was clipped by 4 bases and J by 2 bases, with 7 bases between them. The CDR3 is 13 amino acids. The germline gives CDR1 SGHTA, CDR2 FQGNSA. CDR3 DNA: TGTGCCAGCAGCTGGGCCGACACAGATACGCAGTATTTT. This codes for CASSWADTDTQYF.

This clone was observed a handful of times. This chain uses TRBV9 with TRBJ2-6, with no clear D. The CDR3 sequence is 16 residues long. V shed 4 bases and J shed 3 bases, with 14 bases lying between them. Germline CDR1 reads SGDLS; CDR2 reads YYNGEE. For the CDR3, the DNA is TGTGCCAGCAGCAACCGTTTAGGGCTTGGGGCCAACGTCCTGACTTTC. Translating it yields CASSNRLGLGANVLTF.

There are a few counts of this clone. The rearrangement joins TRBV9 to TRBJ2-1; D not certain. Trimming shortened V by 4 bases and J by 8 bases, and 10 bases separated the two germline ends. Germline CDR1 is SGDLS and CDR2 is YYNGEE. The CDR3 loop spans 12 amino acids. The CDR3 bases are TGTGCCAGCAGCAAAGGTTGGGATGAGCAGTTCTTC. Protein product: CASSKGWDEQFF.

A few counts support this clone. The chain has TRBV5-1 and TRBJ1-2; D perhaps matches TRBD1 (6 bases). V was clipped by 4 bases and J by 4 bases, with 20 bases between them. Germline V gene sequence: CDR1 SGHRS, CDR2 YFSETQ. This CDR3 contains 16 residues. In DNA, the CDR3 is TGCGCCAGCAGCCCTGACAGGAGCTCGTTTACCTATGGCTACACCTTC. It codes for CASSPDRSSFTYGYTF. Full variable domain (outside the CDR3, taken from reference TRBV5-1 and TRBJ1-2): KAGVTQTPRYLIKTRGQQVTLSCSPISGHRSVSWYQQTPGQGLQFLFEYFSETQRNKGNFPGRFSGRQFSNSRSEMNVSTLELGDSALYLCASSPDRSSFTYGYTFGSGTRLTVV.

In the case of this clone: The junction shows a germline mismatch at one end, possibly a read error. V and J are TRBV7-2 and TRBJ2-5; TRBD1 aligns across 7 bases. The CDR3 loop spans 11 amino acids. Germline-derived CDR1 and CDR2 are SGHTA and FQGNSA. The CDR3 DNA sequence: TGTGCCAGCAGCAACACCGGGACAGTTAACTTC. Protein: CASSNTGTVNF. The whole variable domain, remainder taken from reference TRBV7-2 and TRBJ2-5, is GAGVSQSPSNKVTEKGKDVELRCDPISGHTALYWYRQSLGQGLEFLIYFQGNSAPDKSGLPSDRFSAERTGGSVSTLTIQRTQQEDSAVYLCASSNTGTVNFGPGTRLLVL.